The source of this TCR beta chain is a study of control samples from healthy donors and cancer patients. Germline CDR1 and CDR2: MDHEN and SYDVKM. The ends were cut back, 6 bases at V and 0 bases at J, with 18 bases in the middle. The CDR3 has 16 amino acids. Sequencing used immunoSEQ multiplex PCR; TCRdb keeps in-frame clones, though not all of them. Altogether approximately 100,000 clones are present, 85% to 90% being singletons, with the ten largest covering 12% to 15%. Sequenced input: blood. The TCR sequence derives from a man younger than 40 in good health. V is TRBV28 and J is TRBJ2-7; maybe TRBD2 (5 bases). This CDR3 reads CASSTPSTGNSYEQYF. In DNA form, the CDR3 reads TGTGCCAGCAGCACTCCCTCAACCGGGAACTCCTACGAGCAGTACTTC.